Each of the 17 T cell receptor beta chains below was sequenced from the same sample in a study of blood T cell repertoires in COVID-19. Method: immunoSEQ multiplex PCR; TCRdb's copy keeps in-frame clones and lacks some. This table has roughly 260,000 clones, around 92% appearing once. Sequencing was performed on peripheral blood. Receptors originate from a person aged 18 to 35 with COVID-19, enrolled during active disease.

This clone has just one count. The chain combines TRBV12-3 or TRBV12-4 with TRBJ2-7, with 7 bases matching TRBD2. The CDR3 runs 13 residues. Trimming removed 3 bases from V and 7 bases from J; junction bases left unmatched: 6. The CDR3 DNA sequence: TGTGCCAGCAGTTTGGTCCCAGCGGGGGAGCAGTACTTC. It is translated as CASSLVPAGEQYF.

Notes on this clone: At the DNA level, this CDR3 is encoded by other sequences in the same sample as well. This chain connects TRBV9 to TRBJ2-1; tentative D call: TRBD2 (5 bases). CDR1 is SGDLS, CDR2 YYNGEE, per germline. The V and J ends lost 0 bases and 7 bases respectively, with 11 bases between them. This CDR3 comprises 14 residues. The CDR3, as DNA: TGTGCCAGCAGCGTAGCTCCCAGCGGTAATGAGCAGTTCTTC. Translation gives CASSVAPSGNEQFF.

The chain couples TRBV5-8 to TRBJ2-5; perhaps TRBD2 as D (6 bases). Trimming removed 0 bases from V and 4 bases from J, with 13 bases in between. This CDR3 region has 15 residues. The germline CDR1 and CDR2 sequences are SGHTS and YDEGEE. CDR3: CASSLAGGDLETQYF. The DNA of the CDR3 is TGTGCCAGCAGCTTGGCCGGTGGGGACTTAGAGACCCAGTACTTC.

The gene calls are TRBV14 and TRBJ1-2; D is unclear. This CDR3 is 14 amino acids long. In germline, CDR1 is SGHDN, CDR2 FVKESK. V was shortened by 1 base and J by 4 bases, with 10 bases between the two germline ends. CDR3 nucleotides: TGTGCCAGCAGCCAAGTACAACAGCTCTATGGCTACACCTTC. Amino acid sequence: CASSQVQQLYGYTF.

This clone was seen once. The gene calls are TRBV27 and TRBJ1-3; TRBD1 matches 9 bases. J lost 2 bases, V lost 4 bases, and 3 bases had no gene match. Germline lookup yields CDR1 MNHEY and CDR2 SMNVEV (reference sequence). The CDR3 runs 15 residues. The DNA for the CDR3 is TGTGCCAGCAGTTCCCGGGACAGGGCTGGAAACACCATATATTTT. Residues: CASSSRDRAGNTIYF.

This chain uses TRBV7-9 with TRBJ2-1; 7 bases agree with TRBD1. The trim removed 3 bases at V and 8 bases at J, leaving 10 bases unmatched. This CDR3 spans 15 amino acids. Germline CDR1 SEHNR, CDR2 FQNEAQ (reference sequence). This CDR3 is CASSFWGTATDEQFF. CDR3 bases: TGTGCCAGCAGCTTCTGGGGGACAGCCACCGATGAGCAGTTCTTC.

This chain links TRBV6-5 with TRBJ2-7; TRBD2 matches at 11 bases. V was clipped by 6 bases and J by 3 bases; unmatched bases: 7. The length of the CDR3 is 15 residues. Germline loops: CDR1 MNHEY, CDR2 SVGAGI. CDR3 region: CASRSGTSGDYEQYF. The CDR3 DNA reads TGTGCCAGCAGATCCGGGACTAGCGGAGACTACGAGCAGTACTTC.

The V and J genes are TRBV9 and TRBJ2-5, with a weak D call TRBD2 (6 bases). There are 14 residues in the CDR3. The germline V gene encodes CDR1 SGDLS and CDR2 YYNGEE. Trimming stripped 4 bases from V and 4 bases from J, with 14 bases between. The CDR3 here is CASSQGGAAETQYF. Written as DNA, the CDR3 is TGTGCCAGCAGCCAAGGAGGGGCGGCAGAGACCCAGTACTTC.

The chain carries TRBV27 and TRBJ2-1, with TRBD1 matching over 7 bases. The CDR3 sequence is 21 residues long. J was trimmed by 1 base and V by 5 bases; bases with no gene match: 23. The germline CDR1 and CDR2 sequences are MNHEY and SMNVEV (reference sequence). The CDR3 nucleotides are TGTGCCAGCAGTCACCCGTCGGCAGGGGGAAAAGGCCCAGGGTCCTACAATGAGCAGTTCTTC. This encodes CASSHPSAGGKGPGSYNEQFF.

The genes are TRBV3-1 (or the pseudogene TRBV3-2) and TRBJ2-3; D unresolved. V was trimmed by 4 bases and J by 2 bases, leaving 7 bases between them. This CDR3 has 13 residues. Germline loops: CDR1 LGHDT, CDR2 YNNKEL (reference sequence). CDR3 DNA: TGTGCCAGCAGCCTAGCTTACACAGATACGCAGTATTTT. Translated, it gives CASSLAYTDTQYF.

This chain links TRBV6-5 with TRBJ2-3, with 11 positions matching TRBD2. Germline V CDR1 and CDR2: MNHEY, SVGAGI. The CDR3 runs to 15 residues. J was trimmed by 4 bases and V by 6 bases; bases with no gene match: 6. CDR3 coding DNA: TGTGCCAGCAGAACTAGCGGGAGTACCTCAGATACGCAGTATTTT. Protein: CASRTSGSTSDTQYF.

The chain combines TRBV4-1 with TRBJ2-1, with 12 nucleotides matching TRBD2. This CDR3 comprises 17 residues. CDR1 is MGHRA and CDR2 is YSYEKL in the germline V gene. Losses at the gene ends were 0 bases for V and 7 bases for J; bases not matched to a gene: 7. CDR3 sequence reads: CASSQDGGLAGLNEQFF. Here the CDR3 DNA reads TGCGCCAGCAGCCAAGATGGAGGACTAGCGGGGCTGAATGAGCAGTTCTTC.

This clone was seen a single time. The chain joins TRBV4-1 to TRBJ2-7; tentatively, D is TRBD1 (6 bases). Trimming removed 2 bases at V and 3 bases at J, with 8 bases between. The CDR3 has 13 amino acids. Germline V lookup: CDR1 MGHRA, CDR2 YSYEKL. Here the CDR3 reads CASSQKDSYEQYF. CDR3 DNA: TGCGCCAGCAGCCAAAAGGACAGCTACGAGCAGTACTTC.

V is TRBV25-1 and J is TRBJ2-1; D not certain. V was pared by 4 bases and J by 6 bases, with 10 bases between. Per germline, CDR1 MGHDK and CDR2 SYGVNS. This CDR3 comprises 13 residues. The CDR3 DNA is TGTGCCAGCAGTGTTCTAGTCGGCAATGAGCAGTTCTTC. Translated: CASSVLVGNEQFF. The full variable domain, in which reference TRBV25-1 and TRBJ2-1 provide the parts outside the CDR3, is EADIYQTPRYLVIGTGKKITLECSQTMGHDKMYWYQQDPGMELHLIHYSYGVNSTEKGDLSSESTVSRIRTEHFPLTLESARPSHTSQYLCASSVLVGNEQFFGPGTRLTVL.

This clone came up a few times. V is TRBV19 and J is TRBJ2-7, with 7 bases matching TRBD2. The CDR3 contains 14 residues. CDR1 is LNHDA, CDR2 SQIVND, per germline (reference sequence). Trimming took 5 bases from V and 0 from J; bases not matched to a gene: 4. CDR3 protein: CASSAGTISYEQYF. CDR3 nucleotide sequence: TGTGCCAGTAGTGCCGGGACTATCTCCTACGAGCAGTACTTC. Full variable domain (outside the CDR3, taken from reference TRBV19 and TRBJ2-7): DGGITQSPKYLFRKEGQNVTLSCEQNLNHDAMYWYRQDPGQGLRLIYYSQIVNDFQKGDIAEGYSVSREKKESFPLTVTSAQKNPTAFYLCASSAGTISYEQYFGPGTRLTVT.

The chain uses TRBV4-1 and TRBJ2-7; TRBD2 agrees at 7 bases. Germline values: CDR1 MGHRA, CDR2 YSYEKL. The length of the CDR3 is 14 residues. V lost 2 bases and J lost 7; bases outside the gene matches: 8. CDR3 residues: CASSQPLASREQYF. CDR3 nucleotides: TGCGCCAGCAGCCAACCACTAGCGTCCCGAGAGCAGTACTTC.

There are a few counts of this clone. The chain links TRBV15 to TRBJ1-5, with D unclear. This CDR3 has 13 amino acids. Germline V gives CDR1 LNHNV, CDR2 YYDKDF (reference sequence). V was cut by 4 bases and J by 0 bases, with 4 bases left in between. The CDR3 DNA sequence: TGTGCCACCAGCACGGGTAGCAATCAGCCCCAGCATTTT. This gives the protein CATSTGSNQPQHF. The complete variable domain, with remaining parts taken from reference TRBV15 and TRBJ1-5, reads DAMVIQNPRYQVTQFGKPVTLSCSQTLNHNVMYWYQQKSSQAPKLLFHYYDKDFNNEADTPDNFQSRRPNTSFCFLDIRSPGLGDTAMYLCATSTGSNQPQHFGDGTRLSIL.